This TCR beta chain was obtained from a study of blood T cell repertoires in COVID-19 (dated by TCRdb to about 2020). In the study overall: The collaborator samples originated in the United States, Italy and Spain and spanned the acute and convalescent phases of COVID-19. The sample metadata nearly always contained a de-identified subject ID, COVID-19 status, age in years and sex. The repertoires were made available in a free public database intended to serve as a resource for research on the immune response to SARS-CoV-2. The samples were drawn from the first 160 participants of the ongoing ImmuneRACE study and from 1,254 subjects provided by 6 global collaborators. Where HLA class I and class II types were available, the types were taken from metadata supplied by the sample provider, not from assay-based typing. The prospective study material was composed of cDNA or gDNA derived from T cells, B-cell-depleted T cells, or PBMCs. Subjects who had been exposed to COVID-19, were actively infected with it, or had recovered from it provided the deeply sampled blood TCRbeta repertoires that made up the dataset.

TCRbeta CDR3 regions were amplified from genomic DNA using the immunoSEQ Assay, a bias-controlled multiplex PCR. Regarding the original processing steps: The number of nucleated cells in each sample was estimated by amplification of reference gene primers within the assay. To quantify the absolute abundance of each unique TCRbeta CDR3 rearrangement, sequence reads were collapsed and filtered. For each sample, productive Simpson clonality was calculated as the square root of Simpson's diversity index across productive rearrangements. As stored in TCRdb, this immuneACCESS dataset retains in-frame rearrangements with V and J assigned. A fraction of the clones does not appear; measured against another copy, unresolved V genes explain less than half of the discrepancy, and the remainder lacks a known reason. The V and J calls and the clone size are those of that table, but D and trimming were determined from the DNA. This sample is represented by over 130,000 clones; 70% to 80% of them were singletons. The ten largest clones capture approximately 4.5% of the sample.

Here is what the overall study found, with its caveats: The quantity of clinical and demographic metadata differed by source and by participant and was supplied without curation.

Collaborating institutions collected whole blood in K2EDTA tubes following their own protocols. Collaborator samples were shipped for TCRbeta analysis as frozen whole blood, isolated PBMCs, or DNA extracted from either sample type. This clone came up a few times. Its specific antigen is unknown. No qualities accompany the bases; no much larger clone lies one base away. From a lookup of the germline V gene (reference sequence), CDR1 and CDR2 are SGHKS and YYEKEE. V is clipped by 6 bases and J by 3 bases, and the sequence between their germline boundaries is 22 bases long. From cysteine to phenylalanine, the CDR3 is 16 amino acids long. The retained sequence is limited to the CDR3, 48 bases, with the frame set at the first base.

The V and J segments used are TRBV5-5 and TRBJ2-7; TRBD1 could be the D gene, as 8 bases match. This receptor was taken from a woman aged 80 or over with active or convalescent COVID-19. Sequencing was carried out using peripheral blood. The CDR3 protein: CASIPRTGRGHYEQYF. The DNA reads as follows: TGTGCCAGCATTCCCCGGACAGGGAGGGGCCACTACGAGCAGTACTTC.